Following are 20 T cell receptor beta chains from one sample sequenced in a study of PD-1 blockade in mismatch repair-deficient tumors. Some clones are missing from TCRdb's copy, which holds only in-frame ones; the method was immunoSEQ multiplex PCR. The repertoire consists of about 63,000 clones, with about 91% occurring once and the leading ten covering approximately 13%. The sequencing here drew on peripheral blood, taken 52 weeks after starting pembrolizumab. These receptor sequences come from an adult with mismatch repair-deficient cancer.

V and J are TRBV12-5 and TRBJ2-3; D unresolved. Germline assignment: CDR1 LGHNT and CDR2 FRNRAP. Trimming cost V 4 bases and J 3 bases, with 2 bases left between them. The length of the CDR3 is 11 residues. CDR3 amino acids: CASGSTDTQYF. The DNA for the CDR3 is TGTGCTAGTGGTTCTACAGATACGCAGTATTTT.

The chain has TRBV7-2 and TRBJ2-3; no reliable D call. CDR1 SGHTA and CDR2 FQGNSA come from the germline V gene. V shed 6 bases and J shed 0 bases, with 10 bases lying between them. This CDR3 spans 14 amino acids. This CDR3 is CASSSLISTDTQYF. In DNA, the CDR3 is TGTGCCAGCAGTTCCCTCATAAGCACAGATACGCAGTATTTT.

The CDR3 DNA sequence: TGTGCCAGCACTGGGGACGGTTACTCCTACAATGAGCAGTTCTTC. Protein: CASTGDGYSYNEQFF. The rearrangement joins TRBV27 to TRBJ2-1; perhaps D is TRBD1 or TRBD2 (5 bases each). The CDR3 is 15 amino acids. Trimming removed 7 bases from V and 0 bases from J, with 13 bases in between. Germline V CDR1 and CDR2: MNHEY, SMNVEV (reference sequence).

The J gene is TRBJ2-2, the V gene TRBV18; D perhaps matches TRBD2 (5 bases). Per germline, CDR1 KGHSH and CDR2 LQKENI. This CDR3 has 16 residues. Trimming cost V 3 bases and J 5 bases, with 16 bases left between them. CDR3 sequence: CASSPRAPEGTGELFF. CDR3 DNA sequence: TGTGCCAGCTCACCGCGCGCACCCGAGGGAACCGGGGAGCTGTTTTTT.

The chain uses TRBV5-1 and TRBJ2-5; 9 bases are a match to TRBD1. V shed 2 bases and J 4 bases; nucleotides not matched to a gene: 9. CDR3 length: 16 amino acids. Germline V gives CDR1 SGHRS, CDR2 YFSETQ. CDR3 nucleotides: TGCGCCAGCAGCTTCCATAATACAGGGGGCTTAGAGACCCAGTACTTC. Its protein is CASSFHNTGGLETQYF. Using reference TRBV5-1 and TRBJ2-5 for the parts outside the CDR3, the full variable domain is KAGVTQTPRYLIKTRGQQVTLSCSPISGHRSVSWYQQTPGQGLQFLFEYFSETQRNKGNFPGRFSGRQFSNSRSEMNVSTLELGDSALYLCASSFHNTGGLETQYFGPGTRLLVL.

This clone was seen a single time. This chain joins TRBV2 and TRBJ2-4, with D possibly being TRBD1 or TRBD2 (5 bases each). CDR3 size: 17 residues. Trimming removed 3 bases at V and 0 bases at J, with 15 bases between. From germline, CDR1 is SNHLY and CDR2 FYNNEI. CDR3 sequence: CASSEKGRVLAKNIQYF. The CDR3, as DNA: TGTGCCAGCAGTGAGAAGGGACGGGTACTAGCCAAAAACATTCAGTACTTC.

The genes are TRBV28 and TRBJ2-7; unclear D gene. This CDR3 contains 15 residues. V was trimmed by 6 bases and J by 2 bases, leaving 17 bases between them. Germline V gene sequence: CDR1 MDHEN, CDR2 SYDVKM. The CDR3 sequence: CASRPARLSTYEQYF. CDR3 in DNA: TGTGCCAGCAGACCGGCCAGGCTATCCACCTACGAGCAGTACTTC.

The V and J genes are TRBV15 and TRBJ2-1; TRBD2 matches 9 bases. CDR3 size: 16 residues. Looked up from germline, CDR1 is LNHNV and CDR2 is YYDKDF (reference sequence). J lost 8 bases, V lost 1 base, and 9 bases had no gene match. In nucleotides, the CDR3 is TGTGCCACCAGCAGAGGGTGGCGGGAGGGCAGCCATGAGCAGTTCTTC. This gives the protein CATSRGWREGSHEQFF.

The chain links TRBV5-1 to TRBJ1-4; a weak D match, TRBD1 (6 bases). There are 14 residues in the CDR3. The V end lost 0 bases, the J end lost 10 bases, and 13 bases lay between the germline ends. From germline, CDR1 is SGHRS and CDR2 YFSETQ. CDR3 in amino acids: CASSLGDRIGKLFF. The CDR3 nucleotides read TGCGCCAGCAGCTTGGGCGACAGGATTGGAAAACTGTTTTTT. Full variable domain (outside the CDR3, taken from reference TRBV5-1 and TRBJ1-4): KAGVTQTPRYLIKTRGQQVTLSCSPISGHRSVSWYQQTPGQGLQFLFEYFSETQRNKGNFPGRFSGRQFSNSRSEMNVSTLELGDSALYLCASSLGDRIGKLFFGSGTQLSVL.

The chain combines TRBV4-1 with TRBJ2-2; D gene unclear. Between the trimmed V and J ends, which lost 4 bases and 7 bases, there was a span of 7 bases. Germline CDR1 MGHRA, CDR2 YSYEKL. The CDR3 extends over 12 amino acids. CDR3 loop: CASSRNSGELFF. In nucleotides, the CDR3 is TGCGCCAGCAGCCGGAATAGCGGGGAGCTGTTTTTT.

The chain uses TRBV7-9 and TRBJ2-3, with a weak D call TRBD2 (6 bases). The length of the CDR3 is 12 residues. V lost 6 bases to trimming and J lost 7 bases, with 11 bases between them. CDR1 is SEHNR, CDR2 FQNEAQ, per germline (reference sequence). The CDR3 sequence: CASSTLAYTQYF. The CDR3 nucleotides are TGTGCCAGCAGTACACTAGCTTATACGCAGTATTTT.

V and J are TRBV7-9 and TRBJ1-1, with D perhaps TRBD1 (5 bases). CDR3 length: 14 amino acids. Trimming removed 1 base at V and 5 bases at J, with 11 bases between. Germline CDR1 and CDR2: SEHNR and FQNEAQ (reference sequence). CDR3 in amino acids: CASSLVAGITEAFF. DNA of the CDR3: TGTGCCAGCAGCTTAGTGGCAGGGATTACTGAAGCTTTCTTT.

This clone has just a few counts. The V gene is TRBV11-2, the J gene TRBJ2-1; D call uncertain. This CDR3 is 16 amino acids long. Germline assignment: CDR1 SGHAT and CDR2 FQNNGV. The ends were cut back, 4 bases at V and 0 bases at J, with 13 bases in the middle. The CDR3 sequence: CASSSTQPGSYNEQFF. CDR3 in DNA: TGTGCCAGCAGCTCGACCCAGCCAGGCTCCTACAATGAGCAGTTCTTC.

CDR3 sequence (DNA): TGTGCCAGCAGTAAGGGGGACAGGGGTGAAGCTTTCTTT. Protein: CASSKGDRGEAFF. This chain uses TRBV6-1 with TRBJ1-1; TRBD1 matches at 10 bases. After removal of 5 bases from V and 7 bases from J, the junction contained 4 bases not matched to a gene. The V gene's germline CDR1 is MNHNS and CDR2 SASEGT. CDR3 size: 13 residues.

This clone was seen more than once but under ten times. The chain links TRBV4-1 to TRBJ1-4; D is unclear. Between the trimmed V and J ends, which lost 2 bases and 14 bases, there was a span of 9 bases. The CDR3 runs to 11 residues. Looked up from germline, CDR1 is MGHRA and CDR2 is YSYEKL. CDR3 amino acids: CASSQMTHLFF. The DNA of the CDR3 is TGCGCCAGCAGCCAAATGACACATCTGTTTTTT.

This chain links TRBV7-9 with TRBJ2-1, with 10 bases lining up with TRBD1. V shed 5 bases and J 8 bases; nucleotides not matched to a gene: 12. Germline CDR1 reads SEHNR; CDR2 reads FQNEAQ (reference sequence). The CDR3 loop spans 16 amino acids. In DNA form, the CDR3 reads TGTGCCAGCAGCCCCAGTACGACAGGGGGCAAAGATGAGCAGTTCTTC. As protein: CASSPSTTGGKDEQFF.

The chain employs TRBV7-9 and TRBJ2-1; 16 bases match TRBD2. Trimming removed 5 bases from V and 3 bases from J; junction bases left unmatched: 7. The CDR3 totals 18 residues. Germline V gene lookup returns CDR1 SEHNR and CDR2 FQNEAQ (reference sequence). CDR3 bases: TGTGCCAGCAGCCCCGGGACTAGCGGGAGGGGTGGCTACAATGAGCAGTTCTTC. As protein: CASSPGTSGRGGYNEQFF.

The chain combines TRBV19 with TRBJ2-7; TRBD2 is a possible D gene (6 bases). Per the germline V gene, CDR1 is LNHDA and CDR2 is SQIVND (reference sequence). The germline V and J ends were trimmed by 0 bases and 3 bases, with 12 bases remaining between them. The CDR3 is 15 residues long. CDR3 amino acids: CASSIDPYSGYEQYF. In nucleotides, the CDR3 is TGTGCCAGTAGTATAGACCCCTATAGCGGCTACGAGCAGTACTTC.

The genes are TRBV5-8 and TRBJ2-7; 7 bases align to TRBD1. Germline V gives CDR1 SGHTS, CDR2 YDEGEE. J was trimmed by 3 bases and V by 0 bases; bases with no gene match: 9. The CDR3 covers 16 residues. The CDR3 DNA is TGTGCCAGCAGCTTGGACGTAGGGGCAGGGGGCTACGAGCAGTACTTC. The encoded protein is CASSLDVGAGGYEQYF.

This chain links TRBV27 with TRBJ2-1; tentative D call: TRBD2 (5 bases). Between the trimmed V and J ends, which lost 3 bases and 5 bases, there was a span of 8 bases. The CDR3 has 13 residues. CDR1 and CDR2 from the germline V gene are MNHEY and SMNVEV (reference sequence). CDR3 region: CASSLPGNNEQFF. CDR3 DNA sequence: TGTGCCAGCAGTTTGCCGGGGAACAATGAGCAGTTCTTC.